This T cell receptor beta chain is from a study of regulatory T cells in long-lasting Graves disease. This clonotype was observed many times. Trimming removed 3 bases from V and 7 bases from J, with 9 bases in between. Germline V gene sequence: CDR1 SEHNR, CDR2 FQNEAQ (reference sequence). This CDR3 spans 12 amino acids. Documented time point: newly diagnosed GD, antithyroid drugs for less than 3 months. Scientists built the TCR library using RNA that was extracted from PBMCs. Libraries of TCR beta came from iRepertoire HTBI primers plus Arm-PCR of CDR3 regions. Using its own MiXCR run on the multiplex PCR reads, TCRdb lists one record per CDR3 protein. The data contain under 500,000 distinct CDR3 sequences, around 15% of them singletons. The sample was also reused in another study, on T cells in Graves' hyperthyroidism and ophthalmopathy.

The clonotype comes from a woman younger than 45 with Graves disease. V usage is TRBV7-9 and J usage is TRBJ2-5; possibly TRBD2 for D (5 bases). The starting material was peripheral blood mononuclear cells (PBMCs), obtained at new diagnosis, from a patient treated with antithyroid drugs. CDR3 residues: CASSFPSGTQYF. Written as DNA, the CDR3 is TGTGCCAGCAGCTTTCCCAGCGGGACCCAGTACTTC.